Listed here is a single T cell receptor (beta chain). The V gene's germline CDR1 is SGHNT and CDR2 YYREEE (reference sequence). The CDR3 sequence is 13 residues long. Trimming cost V 4 bases and J 5 bases, with 10 bases left between them. The data belong to a study of radiation and T cells in renal cell carcinoma. TCRdb's table, derived via immunoSEQ multiplex PCR, lists solely in-frame clones and lacks some. The sample shows 130,000 or so clones, approximately 91% of them seen only once. The time point was: baseline pretreatment blood. Treatment indicated: 15 Gy SBRT to primary tumor, nephrectomy 4 weeks later.

The rearrangement joins TRBV5-4 to TRBJ2-1, with a tentative D call TRBD1 (6 bases). The source was blood, collected from a patient whose treatment included radiotherapy and nephrectomy. The receptor was derived from a woman between 45 and 65 years old with renal cell carcinoma. CDR3 loop: CASSRTANNEQFF. CDR3 in DNA: TGTGCCAGCAGCAGGACAGCCAACAATGAGCAGTTCTTC.